This T cell receptor beta chain is drawn from a study of T cell responses to AZD1222 COVID-19 vaccine. The CDR3 consists of 15 residues. CDR1 and CDR2 from the germline V gene are MNHEY and SVGEGT. Trimming took off 2 bases at V and 2 bases at J, with 7 bases between the two ends. Clones were read by immunoSEQ multiplex PCR, and TCRdb kept only the in-frame ones, dropping some. The repertoire includes roughly 90,000 clones, approximately 86% of them detected once, and approximately 6% sits in the top ten. This sequence joins TRBV6-2 or TRBV6-3 and TRBJ2-6; D unclear. The source is an adult in good health. This specimen consisted of peripheral blood, obtained on day 0 of AZD1222 vaccination. The DNA for the CDR3 is TGTGCCAGCAGTTACGGCAGACCTGGGGCCAACGTCCTGACTTTC. It codes for CASSYGRPGANVLTF.